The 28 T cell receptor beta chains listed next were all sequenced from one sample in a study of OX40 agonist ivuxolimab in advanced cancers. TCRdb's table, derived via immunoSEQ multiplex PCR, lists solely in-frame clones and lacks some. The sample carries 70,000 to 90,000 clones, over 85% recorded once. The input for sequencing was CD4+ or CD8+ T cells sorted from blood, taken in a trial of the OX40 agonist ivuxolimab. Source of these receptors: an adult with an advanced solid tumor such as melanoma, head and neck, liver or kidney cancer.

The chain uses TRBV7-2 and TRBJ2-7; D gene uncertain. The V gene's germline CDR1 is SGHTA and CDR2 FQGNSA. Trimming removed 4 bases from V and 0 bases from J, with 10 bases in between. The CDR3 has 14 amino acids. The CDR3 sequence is CASSSSRSSYEQYF. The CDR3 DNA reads TGTGCCAGCAGCTCGTCAAGAAGCTCCTACGAGCAGTACTTC.

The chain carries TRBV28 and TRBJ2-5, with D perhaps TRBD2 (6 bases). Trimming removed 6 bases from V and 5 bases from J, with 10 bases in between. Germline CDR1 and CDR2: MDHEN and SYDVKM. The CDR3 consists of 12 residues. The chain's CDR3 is CASRLSGETQYF. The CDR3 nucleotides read TGTGCCAGCAGGTTAAGCGGGGAGACCCAGTACTTC.

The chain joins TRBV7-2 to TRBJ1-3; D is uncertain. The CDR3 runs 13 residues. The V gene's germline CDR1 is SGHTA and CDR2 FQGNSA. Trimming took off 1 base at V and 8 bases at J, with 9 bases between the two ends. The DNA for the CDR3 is TGTGCCAGCAGCTTAGACTCTGAAGACACCATATATTTT. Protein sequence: CASSLDSEDTIYF.

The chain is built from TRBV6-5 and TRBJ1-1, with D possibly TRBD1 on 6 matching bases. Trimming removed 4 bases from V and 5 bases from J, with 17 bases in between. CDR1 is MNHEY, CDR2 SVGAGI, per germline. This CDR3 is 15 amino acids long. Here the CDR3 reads CASSSQGGAGTEAFF. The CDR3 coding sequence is TGTGCCAGCAGTTCACAGGGAGGCGCCGGTACTGAAGCTTTCTTT.

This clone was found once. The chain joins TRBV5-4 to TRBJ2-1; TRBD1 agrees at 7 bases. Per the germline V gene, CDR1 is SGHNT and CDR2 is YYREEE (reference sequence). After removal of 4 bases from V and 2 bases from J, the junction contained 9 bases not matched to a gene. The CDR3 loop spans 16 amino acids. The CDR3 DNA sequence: TGTGCCAGCAGCCCTAGATCCGGGACAGCCTACAATGAGCAGTTCTTC. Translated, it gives CASSPRSGTAYNEQFF.

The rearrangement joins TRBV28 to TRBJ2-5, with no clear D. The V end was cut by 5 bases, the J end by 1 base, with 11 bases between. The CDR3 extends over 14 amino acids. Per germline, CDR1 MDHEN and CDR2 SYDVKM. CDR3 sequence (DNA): TGTGCCAGCAGTCCCAGTATGAGCCAAGAGACCCAGTACTTC. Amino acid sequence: CASSPSMSQETQYF.

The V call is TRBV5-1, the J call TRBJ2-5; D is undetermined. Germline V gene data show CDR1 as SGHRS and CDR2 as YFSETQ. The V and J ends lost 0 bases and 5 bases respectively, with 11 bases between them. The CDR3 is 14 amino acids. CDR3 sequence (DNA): TGCGCCAGCAGCTTGGAAAGACACGGGGAGACCCAGTACTTC. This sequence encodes CASSLERHGETQYF.

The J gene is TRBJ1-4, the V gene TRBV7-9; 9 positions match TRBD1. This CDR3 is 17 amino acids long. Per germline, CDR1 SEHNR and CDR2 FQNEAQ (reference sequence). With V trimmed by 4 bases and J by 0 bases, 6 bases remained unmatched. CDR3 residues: CASSSAHRGPTNEKLFF. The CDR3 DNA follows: TGTGCCAGCAGCTCAGCCCACAGGGGGCCAACTAATGAAAAACTGTTTTTT.

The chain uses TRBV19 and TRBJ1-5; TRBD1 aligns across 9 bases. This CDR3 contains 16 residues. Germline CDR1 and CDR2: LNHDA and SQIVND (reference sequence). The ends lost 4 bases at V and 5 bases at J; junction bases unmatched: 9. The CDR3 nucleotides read TGTGCCAGTAGTACATCCGGCGGACAGGGGTATCAGCCCCAGCATTTT. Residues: CASSTSGGQGYQPQHF. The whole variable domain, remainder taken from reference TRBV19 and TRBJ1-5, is DGGITQSPKYLFRKEGQNVTLSCEQNLNHDAMYWYRQDPGQGLRLIYYSQIVNDFQKGDIAEGYSVSREKKESFPLTVTSAQKNPTAFYLCASSTSGGQGYQPQHFGDGTRLSIL.

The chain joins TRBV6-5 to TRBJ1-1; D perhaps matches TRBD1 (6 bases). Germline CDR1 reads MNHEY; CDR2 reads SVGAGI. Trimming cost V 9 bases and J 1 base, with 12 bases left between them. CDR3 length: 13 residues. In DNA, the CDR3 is TGTGCCAGTCAGGGGAACTCGAACACTGAAGCTTTCTTT. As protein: CASQGNSNTEAFF.

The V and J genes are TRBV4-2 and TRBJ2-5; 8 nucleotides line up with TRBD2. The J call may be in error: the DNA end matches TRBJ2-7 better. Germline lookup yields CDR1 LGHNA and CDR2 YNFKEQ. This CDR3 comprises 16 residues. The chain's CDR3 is CASSQDTGGLSYEQYF. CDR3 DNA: TGTGCCAGCAGCCAAGATACGGGGGGGCTTTCCTACGAGCAGTACTTC.

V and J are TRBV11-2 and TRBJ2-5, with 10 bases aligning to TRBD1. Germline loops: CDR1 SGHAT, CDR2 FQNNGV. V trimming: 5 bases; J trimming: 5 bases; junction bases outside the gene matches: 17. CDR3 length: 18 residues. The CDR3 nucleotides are TGTGCCAGCAGCAGGGACAGGGGTTGGCGGGAAGTCGGTGAGACCCAGTACTTC. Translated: CASSRDRGWREVGETQYF.

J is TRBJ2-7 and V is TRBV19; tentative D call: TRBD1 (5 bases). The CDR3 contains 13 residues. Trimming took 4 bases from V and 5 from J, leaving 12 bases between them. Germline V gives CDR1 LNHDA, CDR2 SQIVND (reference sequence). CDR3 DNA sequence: TGTGCCAGTAGTAACCCAGGGTACGACGAGCAGTACTTC. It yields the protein CASSNPGYDEQYF.

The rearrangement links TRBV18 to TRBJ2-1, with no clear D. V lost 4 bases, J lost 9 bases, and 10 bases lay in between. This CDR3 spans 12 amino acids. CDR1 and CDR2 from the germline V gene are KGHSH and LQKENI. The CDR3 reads CASSQRLSEQFF. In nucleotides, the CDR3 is TGTGCCAGCTCACAGAGGCTCAGTGAGCAGTTCTTC.

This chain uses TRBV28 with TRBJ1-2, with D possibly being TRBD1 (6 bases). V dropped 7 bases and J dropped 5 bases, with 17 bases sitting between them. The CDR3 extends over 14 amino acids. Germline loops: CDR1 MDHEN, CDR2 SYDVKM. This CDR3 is CASTPPGGLYGYTF. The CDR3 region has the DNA TGTGCCAGCACCCCCCCCGGGGGGCTTTATGGCTACACCTTC.

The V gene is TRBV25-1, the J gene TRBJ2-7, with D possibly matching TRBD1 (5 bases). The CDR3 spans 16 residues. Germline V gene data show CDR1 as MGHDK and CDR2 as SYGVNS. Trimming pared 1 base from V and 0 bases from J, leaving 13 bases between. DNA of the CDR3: TGTGCCAGCAGTGAATTGGGCAGGGAAAACTCCTACGAGCAGTACTTC. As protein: CASSELGRENSYEQYF.

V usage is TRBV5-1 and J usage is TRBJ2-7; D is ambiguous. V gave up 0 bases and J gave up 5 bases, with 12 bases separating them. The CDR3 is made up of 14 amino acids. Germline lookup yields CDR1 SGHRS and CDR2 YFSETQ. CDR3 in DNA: TGCGCCAGCAGCTTGGGAGGTTCGGTCCACGAGCAGTACTTC. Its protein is CASSLGGSVHEQYF.

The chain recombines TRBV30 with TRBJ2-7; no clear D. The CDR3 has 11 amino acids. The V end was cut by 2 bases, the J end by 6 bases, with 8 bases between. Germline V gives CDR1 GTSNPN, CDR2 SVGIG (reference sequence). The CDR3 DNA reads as TGTGCCTGGAGTCGGAAGTCCGAGCAGTACTTC. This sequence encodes CAWSRKSEQYF.

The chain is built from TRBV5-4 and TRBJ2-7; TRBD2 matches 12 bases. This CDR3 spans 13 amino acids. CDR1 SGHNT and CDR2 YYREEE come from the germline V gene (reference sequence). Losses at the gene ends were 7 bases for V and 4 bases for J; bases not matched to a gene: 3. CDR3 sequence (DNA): TGTGCCAGCGGACTAGCGGGGAGTTACGAGCAGTACTTC. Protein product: CASGLAGSYEQYF.

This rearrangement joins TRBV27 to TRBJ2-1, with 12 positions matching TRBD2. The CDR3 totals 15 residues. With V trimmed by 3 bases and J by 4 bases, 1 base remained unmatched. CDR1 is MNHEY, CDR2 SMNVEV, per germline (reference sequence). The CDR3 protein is CASSFLAGGYNEQFF. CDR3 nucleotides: TGTGCCAGCAGTTTCCTAGCGGGAGGGTACAATGAGCAGTTCTTC.

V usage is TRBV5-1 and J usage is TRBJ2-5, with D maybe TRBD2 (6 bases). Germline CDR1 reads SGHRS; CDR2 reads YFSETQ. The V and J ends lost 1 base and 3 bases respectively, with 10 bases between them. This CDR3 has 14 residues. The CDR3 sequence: CASSLLPGEETQYF. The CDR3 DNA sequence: TGCGCCAGCAGCTTGTTGCCGGGGGAAGAGACCCAGTACTTC. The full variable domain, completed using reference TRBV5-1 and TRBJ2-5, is KAGVTQTPRYLIKTRGQQVTLSCSPISGHRSVSWYQQTPGQGLQFLFEYFSETQRNKGNFPGRFSGRQFSNSRSEMNVSTLELGDSALYLCASSLLPGEETQYFGPGTRLLVL.

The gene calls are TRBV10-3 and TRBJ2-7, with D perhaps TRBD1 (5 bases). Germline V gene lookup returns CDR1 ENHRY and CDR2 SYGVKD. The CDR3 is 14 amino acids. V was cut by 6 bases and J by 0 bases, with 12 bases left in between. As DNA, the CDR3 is TGTGCCATCAGCGGCCGAGACAGCTCCTACGAGCAGTACTTC. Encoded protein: CAISGRDSSYEQYF.

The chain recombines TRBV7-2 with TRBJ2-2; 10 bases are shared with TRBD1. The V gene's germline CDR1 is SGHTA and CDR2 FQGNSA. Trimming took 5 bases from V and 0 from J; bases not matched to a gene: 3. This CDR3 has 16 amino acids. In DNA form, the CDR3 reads TGTGCCAGCAGCCCCGGGACAGGGGCGAACACCGGGGAGCTGTTTTTT. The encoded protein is CASSPGTGANTGELFF.

CDR3 protein: CASSEQGSVYGYTF. CDR3 DNA: TGTGCCAGCAGTGAACAGGGGAGTGTCTATGGCTACACCTTC. This chain joins TRBV6-1 and TRBJ1-2; D is perhaps TRBD1 (6 bases). V lost 2 bases and J 4 bases, leaving 11 bases between the germline ends. The CDR3 runs 14 residues. Germline V gene sequence: CDR1 MNHNS, CDR2 SASEGT.

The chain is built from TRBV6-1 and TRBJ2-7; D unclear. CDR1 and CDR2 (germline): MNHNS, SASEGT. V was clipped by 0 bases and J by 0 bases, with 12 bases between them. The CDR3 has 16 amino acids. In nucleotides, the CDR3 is TGTGCCAGCAGTGAAGCGGCCACTCTGAGCTCCTACGAGCAGTACTTC. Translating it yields CASSEAATLSSYEQYF.

The CDR3 coding sequence is TGTGCCAGCAGGCCGACAGGGGTGGATGGCTACACCTTC. It codes for CASRPTGVDGYTF. This chain uses TRBV6-1 with TRBJ1-2, with 8 bases matching TRBD1. This CDR3 region has 13 residues. Germline V CDR1 and CDR2: MNHNS, SASEGT. V was clipped by 6 bases and J by 6 bases; unmatched bases: 6.

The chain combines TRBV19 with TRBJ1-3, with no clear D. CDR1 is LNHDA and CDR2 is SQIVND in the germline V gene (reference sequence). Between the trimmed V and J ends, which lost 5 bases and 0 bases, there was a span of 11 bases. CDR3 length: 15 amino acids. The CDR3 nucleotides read TGTGCCAGTAGTCACCTCCGGAGCTCTGGAAACACCATATATTTT. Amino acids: CASSHLRSSGNTIYF.

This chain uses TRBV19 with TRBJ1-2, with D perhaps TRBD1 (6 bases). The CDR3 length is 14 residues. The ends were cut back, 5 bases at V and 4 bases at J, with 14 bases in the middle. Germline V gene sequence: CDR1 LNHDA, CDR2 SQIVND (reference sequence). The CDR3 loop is CASSSTGLGYGYTF. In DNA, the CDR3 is TGTGCCAGTAGTTCAACAGGGTTGGGCTATGGCTACACCTTC.